This record looks at one T cell receptor (beta chain) sequence and its context. Its antigen is as yet unknown. The sample comes from a study of Tregs in tolerant kidney transplant recipients. Germline values: CDR1 SGHNT, CDR2 YENEEA. This CDR3 is 16 amino acids long. The germline V and J ends were trimmed by 3 bases and 1 base, with 15 bases remaining between them. Regarding the study as a whole: Activated donor B cell expansion appeared to reveal the most relevant donor-specific TCRbeta repertoire.

Repertoires were generated with immunoSEQ multiplex PCR, while TCRdb's copy carries only in-frame clones and drops some. The data show approximately 60,000 clones, about four fifths seen once. The sequence came from a human donor in good health. V gene TRBV11-3 combines with J gene TRBJ1-1; unclear D gene. The specimen was CD4+ T cells from blood. CDR3 sequence reads: CASSFRRAIGNTEAFF. CDR3 DNA sequence: TGTGCCAGCAGCTTCCGGAGGGCAATTGGGAACACTGAAGCTTTCTTT.